The source of this T cell receptor beta chain is a study of cytomegalovirus exposure and HLA in healthy donors (TCRdb year 2017). In the study overall: In an earlier analysis of several hundred of the donors, 276 Gb of sequence data and 100 million or so unique TCR beta sequences from approximately 180 million T cells were reported. Around 330 gigabases of sequencing data and tens of millions of unique TCR sequences made up an early release that covered 500 to 650 HLA-typed donors. The genetic ancestry cluster associated with self-reported Caucasian donors included roughly four fifths of the roughly 390 genotyped donors. The aim of the study was to test whether cataloging public T cell receptors could identify signatures of past pathogen exposure. Using immunosequencing, the study profiled T cell repertoires from around 680 subjects and related those repertoires to cytomegalovirus serostatus. Besides the first cohort of some 670 subjects, a separate validation cohort made up of 120 different subjects was used. To predict cytomegalovirus infection status, the study combined high-throughput TCR immunosequencing, statistical association of individual TCRs with disease status, and machine learning. In a later analysis, previously published TCR beta repertoires from 600 to 850 donors were re-analyzed and high-resolution HLA genotyping was added so that TCR occurrence patterns could be studied. The later analysis used no new phenotypic data to find candidate immune exposures, relying instead on TCR beta sequences and their occurrence across donors. An earlier analysis of 587 of the donors applied high-throughput TCR beta sequencing to assess whether each TCR beta V gene segment acted as functional or pseudogenic. Alongside the repertoire data, information on donor age, sex, ethnicity and CMV serostatus was compiled. Genome-wide SNP genotypes for about 65% of the roughly 700 donors were used in a later genetic analysis, which treated that subset as a discovery cohort. All discovery cohort repertoires had been generated using a single sequencing platform. Both class I and class II loci were covered by HLA typing, at four-digit resolution. The number of typed donors differed by locus: roughly 629-640 for A, B, C, DRB1 and DQB1; some 540 for DQA1; 606 for DPA1; and 400 to 480 for DPB1. Because of strong linkage in the cohort, five DR-DQ haplotypes were treated as single units for association and clustering. Among about 410 genotyped donors of the cohort, an average of around 250,000 unique TCR beta nucleotide sequences was sequenced per donor, of which about 19% were non-productive. Overall study outcomes, separate from this receptor: In a later analysis, most CMV-associated TCR beta chains were found to appear HLA-restricted, with HLA associations seemingly driven largely by CMV exposure. Strong co-occurrence of HLA alleles, especially DR and DQ, made assigning TCR associations to individual alleles difficult. According to a later analysis, TCR association rates differed among HLA loci, with DRB1 alleles showing the most associated TCRs and HLA-C alleles showing the fewest. Most TCR sequences were observed very rarely across donors, whereas some public TCRs were present in many individuals. In an earlier analysis of about 600 of the donors, most TCR beta V segments appeared in productive rearrangements about 90% or about 30% of the time, broadly matching IMGT annotations. Because counts were too low, seventeen rarely observed V segments, including chromosome 9 orphons, were left out of the earlier analysis of about 620 of the donors. Compared with the approximately 700-donor mean, donors in an Asian-associated ancestry cluster had fewer N-insertions in productive TCRs, according to a later genetic analysis. A later analysis associated some 17,000 TCR beta sequences with specific HLA alleles at a false discovery rate of 0.05. Correlated functional status among segregating V segments might be attributable to linkage disequilibrium, but an unknown experimental factor could not be ruled out. In vitro tests confirmed that three of the cytomegalovirus-associated TCR beta chains recognize cytomegalovirus antigens. The presence/absence analyses assumed that sequencing depth was roughly uniform across donors, and that assumption may not be true. The study listed approximately 160 TCR beta chains as associated with cytomegalovirus. A later analysis reported that several top co-occurrence clusters appeared linked to parvovirus B19, influenza, CMV and Epstein-Barr virus. In this cohort, only TCR beta chains were sequenced, and detectable features were limited by the absence of alpha or paired-chain data. The authors suggested that the approach could potentially be extended to other disease states and immunological phenotypes. For the cohort, immune exposure information was limited to CMV serostatus. A further reported finding was that TCR beta sequences accurately predicted the HLA-A and HLA-B alleles for most subjects in the first cohort. In a later genetic analysis, a missense DCLRE1C variant was associated with V-gene and J-gene trimming of TCR beta chains, and the association was replicated in an independent cohort. Because some donors lacked HLA typing at each locus, the association tests relied only on the typed subset. Some IMGT-functional V segments, including TRBV6-2 and TRBV6-3, could not be told apart with the 87-base-pair reads, so those segments were excluded. In a later analysis, HLA-associated TCR beta chains were found to be more clonally expanded and to have lower generation probabilities than equally common non-associated chains. The sequencing pipeline was judged likely to have produced a cluster of highly shared sequence variants as a technical artifact. In both the original and validation cohorts, the classifier was reported to diagnose cytomegalovirus status with high specificity and sensitivity.

The library was generated by the immunoSEQ multiplex PCR assay. For the multiplex PCR, a mixture combining 60 forward primers for TCR Vbeta segments and 13 reverse primers for TCR Jbeta segments was used. Amplification of the CDR3 region of rearranged TCR beta genes was performed with a multiplex PCR assay on genomic DNA. On the Illumina HiSeq System, the amplified TCR beta libraries were sequenced as 87-base-pair reads. On the authors' methods: In a later analysis, around 80 million unique TCR beta chains were counted across the roughly 670 repertoires, and roughly 11 million of these chains were shared by at least two donors. Raw reads were error-corrected and collapsed into unique sequences by a nearest-neighbor algorithm in which closely related sequences were merged to remove PCR and sequencing errors. CDR3 sequences were aligned to IMGT reference sequences to assign V, D and J gene segments. For a sequence to be retained, a match of at least six nucleotides was required to both a V gene segment and a J gene segment. Rearrangements were called productive when the CDR3 lacked stop codons and stayed in frame with V and J; all others were non-productive. Following IMGT convention, CDR3 was defined as the stretch from the second conserved V-encoded cysteine to the conserved J-encoded phenylalanine. Sequences without an unambiguous match to a single V gene segment were excluded from the earlier analysis of about 600 of the donors. In an earlier analysis of approximately 590 of the donors, V segments were called functional above 56.7% productive rearrangements and were called segregating when the between-donor standard deviation exceeded 5%. To diagnose cytomegalovirus status from the catalog of TCR beta chain sequences, a statistical classification framework was built. V and J gene assignment, in a later analysis, came from comparing TCR nucleotide sequences with IMGT/GENE-DB human TR gene sequences. In a later analysis, CDR3 sequences and most-parsimonious VDJ recombination scenarios were assigned using the TCRdist pipeline. A later analysis defined each TCR beta chain by its CDR3 amino acid sequence plus V-gene family, and excluded reads lacking a unique V-gene family. A later analysis removed nearly 600 highly shared, low-generation-probability nucleotide sequences to deal with suspected cross-contamination and a sequencing artifact. For each public chain, a later analysis derived a clonal expansion index from normalized ranks of inferred template counts within each repertoire. In a later analysis, generation probabilities were computed with a VDJ recombination model fitted to out-of-frame rearrangements, and the resulting probabilities were checked against IGoR. In a later analysis, hypergeometric tests were used to score TCR-TCR, TCR-HLA and TCR-CMV co-occurrence, with a repertoire-size bias correction applied to TCR pairs. False discovery rates were estimated in a later analysis by permuting HLA or CMV assignments 20 times. A later analysis grouped co-occurring TCRs with DBSCAN, adding TCRdist sequence similarity when clustering within HLA-allele-positive subsets. Repertoires with fewer than 30,000 or more than 120,000 public chains were left out of co-occurrence clustering, as were a handful of repertoires with anomalous nucleotide sharing. As stored in TCRdb, this immuneACCESS dataset retains in-frame rearrangements with V and J assigned. A fraction of the clones does not appear; measured against another copy, unresolved V genes explain less than half of the discrepancy, and the remainder lacks a known reason. For V, J and clone size, that table is used; D and trimming come from the DNA. This sample is represented by under 250,000 clones; 82% of them were singletons. About 6% of the sample rests with the top ten.

Via the germline V gene (reference sequence), CDR1 is WNHNN and CDR2 SYGVQD. V ends up 0 bases short and J 4 bases short, with an unmatched junction base count of 3. Including the terminal cysteine and phenylalanine, the CDR3 comprises 16 residues. Just the 48-base CDR3 DNA is kept, in frame starting at base 1. Worth noting for this clone: Its antigen is currently not known. Per-base quality was not reported, and no clone a single base away is much larger than it.

The cohort consisted of 670 or so healthy bone marrow donors. At the time of sampling, every cohort member was nominally healthy, though immune exposures that went unrecorded were likely present. The donor was CMV seropositive and was included in the group of some 290 seropositive cohort members. Every donor gave a peripheral blood sample, and the peripheral blood mononuclear cells from that sample were used for TCR beta sequencing. Genomic DNA extraction from the blood cell samples was performed with the Qiagen DNeasy Blood Extraction Kit. The TCR originated in a man aged 40-49 years in good health and CMV-seropositive. This sequence uses TRBV10-1 and TRBJ2-3; 11 central nucleotides agree with TRBD2. The sample was PBMCs. The CDR3 protein is CASSESTSGSADTQYF. The bases are TGCGCCAGCAGTGAGTCTACTAGCGGGAGCGCAGATACGCAGTATTTT.